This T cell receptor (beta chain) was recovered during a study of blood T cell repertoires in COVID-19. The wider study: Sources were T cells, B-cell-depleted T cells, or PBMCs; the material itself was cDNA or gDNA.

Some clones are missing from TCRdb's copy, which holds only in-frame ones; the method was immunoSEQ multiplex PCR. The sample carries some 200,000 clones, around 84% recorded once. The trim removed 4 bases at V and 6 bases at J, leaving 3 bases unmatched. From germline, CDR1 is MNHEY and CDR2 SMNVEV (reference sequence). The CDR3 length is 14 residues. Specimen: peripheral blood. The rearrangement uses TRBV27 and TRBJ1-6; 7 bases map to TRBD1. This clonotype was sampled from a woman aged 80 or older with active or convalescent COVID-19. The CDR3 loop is CASSYGTANSPLHF. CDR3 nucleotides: TGTGCCAGCAGTTACGGGACAGCTAATTCACCCCTCCACTTT.